This T cell receptor (beta chain) came from a study of T cell repertoires in cytomegalovirus infection. Study as a whole: The authors used CMV epitopes that were HLA-C-restricted (recently identified) and HLA-B-restricted (well studied). Through public TCR beta signatures, both CMV infection and matching HLA type were indicated. Study results and limitations: The ex vivo response was dominated by HLA-C-restricted CMV-specific TCR beta clonotypes. Carriers of CMV plus the relevant HLA were identified by cumulative public TCR beta family frequency.

From the reads, TCRdb called clonotypes with MiXCR, one entry per CDR3 protein. The data hold about a million distinct CDR3 sequences, with about a third observed a single time. On this clonotype: Its target is unknown.

The CDR3 has 14 residues. Between the trimmed V and J ends, which lost 2 bases and 4 bases, there was a span of 10 bases. Germline CDR1 and CDR2: MNHEY and SMNVEV (reference sequence). This receptor was identified in a human donor in good health (CMV status not recorded). Some clones in this sample may be carry-over from other donors' samples. V and J are TRBV27 and TRBJ2-3; D not certain. The sample in question was cultured CD8+ T cells from PBMCs, obtained from culture after CMV antigen stimulation. As DNA, the CDR3 is TGTGCCAGCAGTTTAGGATATTTGGCAGATACGCAGTATTTT. This encodes CASSLGYLADTQYF.